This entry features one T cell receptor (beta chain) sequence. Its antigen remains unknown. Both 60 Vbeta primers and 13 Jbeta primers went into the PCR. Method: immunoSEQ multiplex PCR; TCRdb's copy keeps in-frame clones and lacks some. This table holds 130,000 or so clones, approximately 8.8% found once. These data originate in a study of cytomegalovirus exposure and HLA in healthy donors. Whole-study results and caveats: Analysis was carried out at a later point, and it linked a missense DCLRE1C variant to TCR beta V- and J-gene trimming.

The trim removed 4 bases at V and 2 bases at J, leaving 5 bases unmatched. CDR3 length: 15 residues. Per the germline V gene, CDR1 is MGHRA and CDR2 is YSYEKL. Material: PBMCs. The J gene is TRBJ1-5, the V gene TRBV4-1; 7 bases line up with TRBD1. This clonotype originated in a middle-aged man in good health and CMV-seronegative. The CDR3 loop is CASSLGGQGNQPQHF. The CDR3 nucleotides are TGCGCCAGCAGCCTGGGCGGACAGGGCAATCAGCCCCAGCATTTT.